This entry describes one T cell receptor beta chain. Authors' data handling: Nucleated cell number was recorded as an estimate derived from reference gene primer amplification. Profiled with immunoSEQ multiplex PCR; TCRdb holds only in-frame clones, not every one. From that table come the V and J calls and clone size; the DNA was used to work out D and trimming. The data show about 120,000 clones, roughly 87% seen once. The sample belongs to a study of blood T cell repertoires in COVID-19. About the research overall: Italy, Spain and the United States were the sources of the convalescent and acute COVID-19 samples. PBMCs, B-cell-depleted T cells, or T cells were the source of the cDNA or gDNA that made up the material.

Germline V CDR1 and CDR2: MNHEY, SMNVEV (reference sequence). The CDR3 is 13 residues long. The germline V and J ends were trimmed by 5 bases and 3 bases, with 10 bases remaining between them. This TCR came from a human donor in a cohort sampled during active COVID-19. The chain carries TRBV27 and TRBJ2-5; no clear D gene. Sequenced sample: peripheral blood. The CDR3 loop is CASSAQLKETQYF. CDR3 nucleotide sequence: TGTGCCAGCAGTGCACAGCTCAAAGAGACCCAGTACTTC.